This T cell receptor (beta chain) was documented in a study of blood T cell repertoires in COVID-19. This clone was counted a single time. Per the study methods: Quantification of nucleated cells was approximated via reference gene primer amplification. Using immunoSEQ multiplex PCR, the repertoire was profiled, and TCRdb retains in-frame clones only, with some absent. V, J and clone size were drawn from that table, and D and trimming were deduced from the DNA. The table includes about 180,000 clones, roughly 79% detected once. The ends were cut back, 2 bases at V and 6 bases at J, with 21 bases in the middle. Germline V gene sequence: CDR1 SGHDT, CDR2 YYEEEE. This CDR3 comprises 17 residues.

The sequencing input was peripheral blood. This sequence originates from a woman aged 70-85 years with acute or convalescent COVID-19. The rearrangement links TRBV5-6 to TRBJ1-5; tentative D call: TRBD1 (6 bases). Here the CDR3 reads CASSFMSRRGQGQPQHF. CDR3 coding DNA: TGTGCCAGCAGCTTTATGTCCCGCAGGGGCCAGGGTCAGCCCCAGCATTTT.